A selection of T cell receptor beta chains follows, all from one sample in a study of blood T cell repertoires in COVID-19. Clones were read by immunoSEQ multiplex PCR, and TCRdb kept only the in-frame ones, dropping some. The sample consists of roughly 230,000 clones, 65% to 85% of them appearing once. The sequenced sample was peripheral blood. The receptor source for this set is a middle-aged man with active or convalescent COVID-19. The CDR3 runs from the conserved cysteine through the conserved F or W. Fields, in order: V gene, D gene, J gene, clone size, CDR3 DNA, CDR3 protein. The D gene is left open where the match is weak. Where a row states a size, it is once, few, many or the class of an expanded clone; other rows omit it.

TRBV21-1,-,TRBJ1-1,-,TGTGCCAGCAGCAAAGTCGCTCGACAGGGGGCAGGTGAAGCTTTCTTT,CASSKVARQGAGEAFF
TRBV5-1,-,TRBJ2-3,once,TGCGCCAGCAGCTTGGTAGTAGAGATCCCTCACACAGATACGCAGTATTTT,CASSLVVEIPHTDTQYF
TRBV12-3/TRBV12-4,-,TRBJ1-3,-,TGTGCCAGCAGTCCCGAATCAACAGCGGGGAGATATTTT,CASSPESTAGRYF
TRBV6-5,TRBD2,TRBJ2-1,-,TGTGCCAGCAGAGGCGGGGGGGCCTACAATGAGCAGTTCTTC,CASRGGGAYNEQFF
TRBV7-9,-,TRBJ1-1,-,TGTGCCAGCAGCCAAGTCCCGGTCAGGTGGGAGACTGAAGCTTTCTTT,CASSQVPVRWETEAFF
TRBV6-1,TRBD2,TRBJ2-1,-,TGTGCCAGCAGTTCCACACTAGCGGGGGGCCCTCAGTTCTTC,CASSSTLAGGPQFF
TRBV27,-,TRBJ1-1,few,TGTGCCAGCAGTCCGGCATACGGGTCTAGCACTGAAGCTTTCTTT,CASSPAYGSSTEAFF
TRBV5-1,TRBD1,TRBJ1-5,-,TGCGCCAGCAGCTCCGGACAGGGGGCAAATCAGCCCCAGCATTTT,CASSSGQGANQPQHF
TRBV10-3,TRBD1,TRBJ1-3,few,TGTGCCTCGCGACAGGGGCTCAGCGACACCATATATTTT,CASRQGLSDTIYF
TRBV9,-,TRBJ2-1,-,TGTGCCAGCAGCGGCGGGACAGCCTCCTACAATGAGCAGTTCTTC,CASSGGTASYNEQFF
TRBV9,-,TRBJ2-2,-,TGTGCCAGCAGCCCGCTAGTAGCCGGGGAGCTGTTTTTT,CASSPLVAGELFF
TRBV6-5,-,TRBJ2-7,-,TGTGCCAGCAGTAACACTAGGTACGAGCAGTACTTC,CASSNTRYEQYF
TRBV5-1,-,TRBJ1-1,-,TGCGCCAGCAGCTTGATACCCACAGGAGACACTGAAGCTTTCTTT,CASSLIPTGDTEAFF
TRBV14,TRBD2,TRBJ2-5,-,TGTGCCAGCAGCCCTCCGGGACTAGGGAGGGAGACCCAGTACTTC,CASSPPGLGRETQYF
TRBV6-5,-,TRBJ1-3,-,TGTGCCAGCAGTTACTCGCGGGCATTCTCTGGAAACACCATATATTTT,CASSYSRAFSGNTIYF
TRBV10-3,TRBD1,TRBJ1-1,-,TGTGCCATCTCTCAGGGGGCAGACACTGAAGCTTTCTTT,CAISQGADTEAFF
TRBV4-3,-,TRBJ2-7,-,TGCGCCAGCAGCCAATGGCTGGGGAGCTCCTACGAGCAGTACTTC,CASSQWLGSSYEQYF
TRBV4-1,TRBD2,TRBJ2-7,-,TGCGCCAGCAGCCGGGGACTAGCGGGGGGGCGGTACGAGCAGTACTTC,CASSRGLAGGRYEQYF
TRBV7-2,-,TRBJ2-3,-,TGTGCCAGCAGCTCCGGACTTAACCCTAGCACAGATACGCAGTATTTT,CASSSGLNPSTDTQYF
TRBV27,-,TRBJ2-3,once,TGTGCCAGCAGTCCCCATAGGAGTGAGCAGTATTTT,CASSPHRSEQYF
TRBV5-6,-,TRBJ1-4,-,TGTGCCAGCAGCTTGTATTCGACTAATGAAAAACTGTTTTTT,CASSLYSTNEKLFF
TRBV10-3,-,TRBJ1-3,-,TGTGCCATCAGTGATAGTAATCGAAACACCATATATTTT,CAISDSNRNTIYF
TRBV9,-,TRBJ2-3,-,TGTGCCAGCGAACCTCTGATGACTAGCACAGATACGCAGTATTTT,CASEPLMTSTDTQYF
TRBV6-4,TRBD2,TRBJ2-3,-,TGTGCCAGCAGTGACGGCGGGGGGCCAACAGATACGCAGTATTTT,CASSDGGGPTDTQYF
TRBV6-5,TRBD1,TRBJ1-1,few,TGTGCCAGCAGCGACAGGGTTACTGAAGCTTTCTTT,CASSDRVTEAFF
TRBV5-5,-,TRBJ2-5,-,TGTGCCAGCAGTTGGTCTGAGGAGACCCAGTACTTC,CASSWSEETQYF
TRBV25-1,-,TRBJ1-2,-,TGTGCCAGCAGTGAGCCGGGGGGTATATCGGGCTACACCTTC,CASSEPGGISGYTF
TRBV7-8,TRBD1,TRBJ1-2,-,TGTGCCAGCAGCTTAGGAGCGGGACAGGGGGCCCCAAACACCTTC,CASSLGAGQGAPNTF
TRBV5-1,TRBD2,TRBJ2-5,-,TGCGCCAGCAGCTTGATCGGGGGGGCCCAAGAGACCCAGTACTTC,CASSLIGGAQETQYF
TRBV5-1,TRBD1,TRBJ1-3,-,TGCGCCAGCAGCTTTCAGGGGACAGGGGCTGGAAACACCATATATTTT,CASSFQGTGAGNTIYF
TRBV11-2,TRBD1,TRBJ2-7,few,TGTGCCAGCAGACCCGGGACAGGACACTACGAGCAGTACTTC,CASRPGTGHYEQYF
TRBV27,TRBD1,TRBJ2-5,-,TGTGCCAGCAGTTTTTCGACAGGGGAAGAGACCCAGTACTTC,CASSFSTGEETQYF
TRBV6-5,-,TRBJ2-2,-,TGTGCCAGCAGCCAGGGGTTCACCGGGGAGCTGTTTTTT,CASSQGFTGELFF
TRBV28,-,TRBJ2-2,-,TGTGCCAGCGGAGGAACGGCTGTCACCGGGGAGCTGTTTTTT,CASGGTAVTGELFF
TRBV2,TRBD2,TRBJ2-3,-,TGTGCCTCATCGGGAGGGGTGGATACGCAGTATTTT,CASSGGVDTQYF
TRBV15,-,TRBJ1-3,-,TGTGCCACCAGCAGAGGCGACAGGAGCTCTGGAAACACCATATATTTT,CATSRGDRSSGNTIYF
TRBV11-2,TRBD2,TRBJ2-1,once,TGTGCCAGCAGCCGCGGACTAGCGGGGGCCCCGCAAGGGCAGTTCTTC,CASSRGLAGAPQGQFF
TRBV6-5,TRBD2,TRBJ2-2,-,TGTGCCAGCAGCGGGACTAGCGGGGGGCTCGGGGAGCTGTTTTTT,CASSGTSGGLGELFF
TRBV6-6,-,TRBJ2-7,-,TGTGCCACCTCGGAGGCGGCGGGGACCGAGCAGTACTTC,CATSEAAGTEQYF
TRBV2,-,TRBJ2-7,-,TGTGCCAGCAGTGCTATCCGGGGGAGGAGCGAGCAGTACTTC,CASSAIRGRSEQYF
TRBV28,TRBD1,TRBJ2-5,-,TGTGCCAGCAGTTTATGGGGTCCGGACAGGGGCACAGAGACCCAGTACTTC,CASSLWGPDRGTETQYF
TRBV10-3,-,TRBJ1-3,-,TGTGCCATCAGTGAGACTTTTAGCTCTGGAAACACCATATATTTT,CAISETFSSGNTIYF
TRBV10-3,-,TRBJ1-1,-,TGTGCCATCAGTGTATTAGGGGGAGGGACTGAAGCTTTCTTT,CAISVLGGGTEAFF
TRBV5-6,-,TRBJ1-2,few,TGTGCCAGCAGCGCCGGACAGACTAACTATGGCTACACCTTC,CASSAGQTNYGYTF
TRBV11-3,-,TRBJ2-7,-,TGTGCCAGCAGCCCTAGGGGGAGAAGCTACGAGCAGTACTTC,CASSPRGRSYEQYF
TRBV28,TRBD1,TRBJ1-1,-,TGTGCCAGTAAAACAGGGGGGCTCACTGAAGCTTTCTTT,CASKTGGLTEAFF
TRBV7-3,TRBD2,TRBJ2-3,-,TGTGCCAGCAGTTCTAGCGGGGGTAGTCAAGGCACAGATACGCAGTATTTT,CASSSSGGSQGTDTQYF
TRBV7-3,-,TRBJ2-6,-,TGTGCCAGCAGCTCTCCAGGGGTCGGGGCCAACGTCCTGACTTTC,CASSSPGVGANVLTF
TRBV6-5,-,TRBJ1-6,-,TGTGCCAGCAGGCAACAGGACTCACCCCTCCACTTT,CASRQQDSPLHF
TRBV19,-,TRBJ1-6,once,TGTGCCAGTAGTATAGTCTTCTCACAGGGCGCTAATTCACCCCTCCACTTT,CASSIVFSQGANSPLHF
TRBV25-1,TRBD1,TRBJ1-1,many,TGTGCCAGCAGTGCCTGGGGACAGAGGAACACTGAAGCTTTCTTT,CASSAWGQRNTEAFF
TRBV9,-,TRBJ1-3,-,TGTGCCAGCAGCGGCCTAGGCCCGATGGCTGGAAACACCATATATTTT,CASSGLGPMAGNTIYF
TRBV19,-,TRBJ2-1,-,TGTGCCAGTACCCCGGGGAGAGGGGGGGCGAGTAATGAGCAGTTCTTC,CASTPGRGGASNEQFF
TRBV30,-,TRBJ2-3,-,TGTGCCTGGAGTCCCAAAGCGGCGCGTTCTTATACGCAGTATTTT,CAWSPKAARSYTQYF